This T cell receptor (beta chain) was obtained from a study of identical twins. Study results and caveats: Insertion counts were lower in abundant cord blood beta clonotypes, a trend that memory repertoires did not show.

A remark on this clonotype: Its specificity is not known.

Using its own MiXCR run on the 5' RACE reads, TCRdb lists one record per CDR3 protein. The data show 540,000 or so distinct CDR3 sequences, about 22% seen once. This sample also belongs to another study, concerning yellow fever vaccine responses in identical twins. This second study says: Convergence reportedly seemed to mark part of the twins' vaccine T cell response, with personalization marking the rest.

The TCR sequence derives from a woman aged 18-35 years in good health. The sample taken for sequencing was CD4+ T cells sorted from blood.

CDR3 sequence: CASSLMAQGSDEQFF. The CDR3 coding sequence is TGTGCCAGCAGCTTAATGGCACAGGGCAGCGATGAGCAGTTCTTC. The chain uses TRBV11-2 and TRBJ2-1; D possibly corresponds to TRBD1 (6 bases). The CDR3 loop spans 15 amino acids. Trimming left V 2 bases short and J 8 bases short, with 16 bases between. Per germline, CDR1 SGHAT and CDR2 FQNNGV. The complete variable domain, with remaining parts taken from reference TRBV11-2 and TRBJ2-1, reads EAGVAQSPRYKIIEKRQSVAFWCNPISGHATLYWYQQILGQGPKLLIQFQNNGVVDDSQLPKDRFSAERLKGVDSTLKIQPAKLEDSAVYLCASSLMAQGSDEQFFGPGTRLTVL.